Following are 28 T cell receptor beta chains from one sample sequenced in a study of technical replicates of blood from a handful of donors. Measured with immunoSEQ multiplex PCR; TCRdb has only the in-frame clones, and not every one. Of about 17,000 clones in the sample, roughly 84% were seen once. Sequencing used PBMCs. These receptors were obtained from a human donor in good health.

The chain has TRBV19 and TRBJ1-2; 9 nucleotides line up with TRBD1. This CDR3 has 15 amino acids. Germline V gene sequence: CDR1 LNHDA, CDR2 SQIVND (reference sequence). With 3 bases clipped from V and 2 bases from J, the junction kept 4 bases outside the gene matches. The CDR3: CASSMATGGNYGYTF. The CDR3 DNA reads TGTGCCAGTAGTATGGCGACAGGGGGGAACTATGGCTACACCTTC. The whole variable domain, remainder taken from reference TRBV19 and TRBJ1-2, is DGGITQSPKYLFRKEGQNVTLSCEQNLNHDAMYWYRQDPGQGLRLIYYSQIVNDFQKGDIAEGYSVSREKKESFPLTVTSAQKNPTAFYLCASSMATGGNYGYTFGSGTRLTVV.

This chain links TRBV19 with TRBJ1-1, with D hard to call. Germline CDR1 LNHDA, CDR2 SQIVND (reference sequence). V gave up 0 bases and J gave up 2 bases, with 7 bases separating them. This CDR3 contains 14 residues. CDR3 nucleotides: TGTGCCAGTAGTATAGACACAACAAACACTGAAGCTTTCTTT. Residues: CASSIDTTNTEAFF.

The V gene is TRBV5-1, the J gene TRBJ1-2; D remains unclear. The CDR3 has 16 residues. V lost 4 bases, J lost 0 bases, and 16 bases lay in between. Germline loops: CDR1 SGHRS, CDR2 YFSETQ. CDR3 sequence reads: CASSPPREVANYGYTF. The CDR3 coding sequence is TGCGCCAGCAGCCCCCCCCGGGAGGTAGCTAACTATGGCTACACCTTC.

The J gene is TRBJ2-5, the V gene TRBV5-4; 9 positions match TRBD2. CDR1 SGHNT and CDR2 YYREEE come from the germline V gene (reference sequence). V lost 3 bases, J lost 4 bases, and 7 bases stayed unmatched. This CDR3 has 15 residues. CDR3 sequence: CASSSAGGPLETQYF. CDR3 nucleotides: TGTGCCAGCAGCTCGGCGGGAGGGCCTCTAGAGACCCAGTACTTC.

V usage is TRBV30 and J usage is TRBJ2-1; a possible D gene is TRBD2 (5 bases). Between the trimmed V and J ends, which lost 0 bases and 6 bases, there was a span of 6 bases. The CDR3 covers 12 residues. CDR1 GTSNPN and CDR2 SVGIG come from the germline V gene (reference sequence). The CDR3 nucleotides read TGTGCCTGGAGTGTACGGGGCAATGAGCAGTTCTTC. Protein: CAWSVRGNEQFF.

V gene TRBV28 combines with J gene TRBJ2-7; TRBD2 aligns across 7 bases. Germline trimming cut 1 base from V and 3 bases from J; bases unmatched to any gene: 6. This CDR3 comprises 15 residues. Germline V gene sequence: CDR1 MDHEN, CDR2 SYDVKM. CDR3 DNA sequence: TGTGCCAGCAGTTTATTGGCTAGCGGACACTACGAGCAGTACTTC. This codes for CASSLLASGHYEQYF.

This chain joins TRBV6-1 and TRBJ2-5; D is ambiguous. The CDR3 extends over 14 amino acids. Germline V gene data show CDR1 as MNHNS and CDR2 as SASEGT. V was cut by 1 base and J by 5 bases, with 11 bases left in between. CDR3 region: CASSEESERETQYF. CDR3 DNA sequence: TGTGCCAGCAGTGAAGAATCGGAGAGGGAGACCCAGTACTTC.

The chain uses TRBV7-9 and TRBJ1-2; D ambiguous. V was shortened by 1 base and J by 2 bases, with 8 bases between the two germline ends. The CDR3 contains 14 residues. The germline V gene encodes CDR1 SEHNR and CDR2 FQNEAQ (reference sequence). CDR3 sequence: CASSLGTGNYGYTF. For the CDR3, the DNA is TGTGCCAGCAGCTTAGGAACGGGAAACTATGGCTACACCTTC.

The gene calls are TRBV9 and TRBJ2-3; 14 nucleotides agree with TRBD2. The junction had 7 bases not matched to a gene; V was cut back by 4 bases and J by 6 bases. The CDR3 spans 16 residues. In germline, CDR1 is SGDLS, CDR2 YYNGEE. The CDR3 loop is CASSSGTSGSGDTQYF. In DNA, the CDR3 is TGTGCCAGCAGCTCCGGGACTAGCGGGAGTGGGGATACGCAGTATTTT.

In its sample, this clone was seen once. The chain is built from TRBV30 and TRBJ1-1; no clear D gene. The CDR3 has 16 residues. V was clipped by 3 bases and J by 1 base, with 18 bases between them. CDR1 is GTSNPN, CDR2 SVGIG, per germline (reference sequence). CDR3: CAWRPHPAEGNTEAFF. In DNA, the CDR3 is TGTGCCTGGAGGCCCCACCCCGCGGAAGGGAACACTGAAGCTTTCTTT.

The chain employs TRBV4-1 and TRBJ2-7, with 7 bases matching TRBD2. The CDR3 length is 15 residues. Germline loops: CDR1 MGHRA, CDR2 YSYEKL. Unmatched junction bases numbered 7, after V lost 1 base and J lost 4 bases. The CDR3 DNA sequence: TGCGCCAGCAGCCAAGTGGGGGGGTTAAGTTACGAGCAGTACTTC. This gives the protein CASSQVGGLSYEQYF.

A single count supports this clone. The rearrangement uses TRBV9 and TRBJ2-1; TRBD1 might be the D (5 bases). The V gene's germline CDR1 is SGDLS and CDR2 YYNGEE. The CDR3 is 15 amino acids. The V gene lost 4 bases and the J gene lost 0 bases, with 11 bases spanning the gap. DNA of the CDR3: TGTGCCAGCAGCTCCCGACAGTTCTCCTACAATGAGCAGTTCTTC. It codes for CASSSRQFSYNEQFF.

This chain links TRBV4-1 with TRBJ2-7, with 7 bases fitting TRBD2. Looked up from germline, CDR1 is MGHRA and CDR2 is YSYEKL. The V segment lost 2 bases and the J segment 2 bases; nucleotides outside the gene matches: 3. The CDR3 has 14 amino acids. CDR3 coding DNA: TGCGCCAGCAGCCAACTAGCGGAGACCTACGAGCAGTACTTC. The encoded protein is CASSQLAETYEQYF.

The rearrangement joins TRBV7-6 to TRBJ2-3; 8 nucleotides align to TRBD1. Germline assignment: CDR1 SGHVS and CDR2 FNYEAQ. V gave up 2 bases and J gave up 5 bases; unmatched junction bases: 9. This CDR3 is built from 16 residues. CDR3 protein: CASSLRSGQGRDTQYF. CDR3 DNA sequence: TGTGCCAGCAGCTTAAGATCTGGACAGGGACGAGATACGCAGTATTTT. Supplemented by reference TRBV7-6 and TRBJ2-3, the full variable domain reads GAGVSQSPRYKVTKRGQDVALRCDPISGHVSLYWYRQALGQGPEFLTYFNYEAQQDKSGLPNDRFSAERPEGSISTLTIQRTEQRDSAMYRCASSLRSGQGRDTQYFGPGTRLTVL.

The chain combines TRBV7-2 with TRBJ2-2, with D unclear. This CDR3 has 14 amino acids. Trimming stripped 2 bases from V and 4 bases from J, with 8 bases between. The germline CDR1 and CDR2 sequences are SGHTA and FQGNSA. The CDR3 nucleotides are TGTGCCAGCAGCTTAAGTTGGGCCACCGGGGAGCTGTTTTTT. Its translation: CASSLSWATGELFF.

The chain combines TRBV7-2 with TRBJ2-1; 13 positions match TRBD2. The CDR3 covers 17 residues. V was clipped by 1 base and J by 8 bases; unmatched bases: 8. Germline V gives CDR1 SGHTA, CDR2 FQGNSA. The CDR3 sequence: CASSLVMGLAGMDEQFF. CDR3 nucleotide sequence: TGTGCCAGCAGCTTAGTGATGGGACTAGCGGGAATGGATGAGCAGTTCTTC.

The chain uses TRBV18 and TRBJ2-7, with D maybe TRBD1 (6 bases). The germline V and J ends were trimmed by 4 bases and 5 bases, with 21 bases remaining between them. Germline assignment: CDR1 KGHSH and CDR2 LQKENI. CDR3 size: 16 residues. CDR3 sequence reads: CASSLLTGKRSDEQYF. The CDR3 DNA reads TGTGCCAGCTCACTCTTAACAGGGAAAAGGTCGGACGAGCAGTACTTC.

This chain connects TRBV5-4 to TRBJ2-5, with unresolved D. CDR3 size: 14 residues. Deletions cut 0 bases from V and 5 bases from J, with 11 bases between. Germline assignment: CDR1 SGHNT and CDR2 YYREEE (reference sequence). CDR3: CASSLDSRAETQYF. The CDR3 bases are TGTGCCAGCAGCTTGGATTCCAGAGCGGAGACCCAGTACTTC.

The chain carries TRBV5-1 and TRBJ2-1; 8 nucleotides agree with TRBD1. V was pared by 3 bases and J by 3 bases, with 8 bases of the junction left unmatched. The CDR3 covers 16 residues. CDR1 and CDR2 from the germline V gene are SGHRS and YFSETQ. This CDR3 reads CASSSNTGGSYNEQFF. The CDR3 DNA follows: TGCGCCAGCAGCTCCAATACAGGGGGGAGCTACAATGAGCAGTTCTTC.

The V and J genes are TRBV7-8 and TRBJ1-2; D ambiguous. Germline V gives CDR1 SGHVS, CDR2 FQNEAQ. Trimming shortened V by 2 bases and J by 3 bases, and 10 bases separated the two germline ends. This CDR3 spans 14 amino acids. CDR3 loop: CASSLSGSYYGYTF. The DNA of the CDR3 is TGTGCCAGCAGCTTATCTGGCAGTTACTATGGCTACACCTTC.

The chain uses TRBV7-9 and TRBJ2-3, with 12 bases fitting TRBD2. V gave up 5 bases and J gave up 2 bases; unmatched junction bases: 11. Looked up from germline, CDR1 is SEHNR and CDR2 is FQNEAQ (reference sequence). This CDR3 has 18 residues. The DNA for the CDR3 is TGTGCCAGCAGCCAACTAGCGGGAGGCTTTAGGGTCACAGATACGCAGTATTTT. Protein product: CASSQLAGGFRVTDTQYF. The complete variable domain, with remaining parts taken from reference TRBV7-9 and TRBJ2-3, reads DTGVSQNPRHKITKRGQNVTFRCDPISEHNRLYWYRQTLGQGPEFLTYFQNEAQLEKSRLLSDRFSAERPKGSFSTLEIQRTEQGDSAMYLCASSQLAGGFRVTDTQYFGPGTRLTVL.

The CDR3: CASSVDPGGGEQYF. CDR3 DNA: TGTGCCAGCAGCGTAGATCCAGGGGGCGGCGAGCAGTACTTC. This chain links TRBV9 with TRBJ2-7; 8 bases are a match to TRBD1. Germline V gene sequence: CDR1 SGDLS, CDR2 YYNGEE. V lost 0 bases to trimming and J lost 6 bases; unmatched junction nucleotides: 5. The CDR3 length is 14 residues.

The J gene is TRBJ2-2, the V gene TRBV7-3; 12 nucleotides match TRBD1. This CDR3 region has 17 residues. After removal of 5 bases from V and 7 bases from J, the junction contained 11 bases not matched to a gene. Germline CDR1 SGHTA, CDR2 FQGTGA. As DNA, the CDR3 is TGTGCCAGCAGCGCTATATCCGGGACAGGGGGCTTCGGGGAGCTGTTTTTT. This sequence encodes CASSAISGTGGFGELFF.

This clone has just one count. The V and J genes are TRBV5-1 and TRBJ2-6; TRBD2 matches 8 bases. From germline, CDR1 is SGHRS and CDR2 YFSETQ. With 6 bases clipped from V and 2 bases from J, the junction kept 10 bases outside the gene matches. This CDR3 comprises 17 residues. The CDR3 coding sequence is TGCGCCAGCACCGAAAGCGGGAGACCTACTGGGGCCAACGTCCTGACTTTC. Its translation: CASTESGRPTGANVLTF.

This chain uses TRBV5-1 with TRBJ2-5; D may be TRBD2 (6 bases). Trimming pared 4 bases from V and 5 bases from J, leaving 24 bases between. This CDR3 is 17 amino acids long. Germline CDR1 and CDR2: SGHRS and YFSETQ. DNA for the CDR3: TGCGCCAGCAGCCCTGGTGGCCTATCGGGAGCGGTGGAGACCCAGTACTTC. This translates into CASSPGGLSGAVETQYF.

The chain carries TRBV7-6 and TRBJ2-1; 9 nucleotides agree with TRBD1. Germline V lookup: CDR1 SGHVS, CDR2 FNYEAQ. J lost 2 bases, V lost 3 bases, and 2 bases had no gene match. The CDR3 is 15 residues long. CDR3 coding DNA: TGTGCCAGCAGCTTGGACAGGGGAACCTACAATGAGCAGTTCTTC. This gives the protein CASSLDRGTYNEQFF.

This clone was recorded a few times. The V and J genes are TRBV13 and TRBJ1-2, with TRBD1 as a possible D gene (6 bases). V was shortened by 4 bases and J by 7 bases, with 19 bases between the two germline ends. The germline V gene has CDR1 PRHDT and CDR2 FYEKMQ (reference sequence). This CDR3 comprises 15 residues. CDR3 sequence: CASSSPSGDPGGYTF. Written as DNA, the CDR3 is TGTGCCAGCAGCTCCCCCTCAGGGGATCCAGGTGGCTACACCTTC.

CDR3 bases: TGTGCCAGCAGTGGGACATTAGACAATCAGCCCCAGCATTTT. Translated: CASSGTLDNQPQHF. The chain employs TRBV2 and TRBJ1-5; a weak D match, TRBD1 (5 bases). Trimming stripped 4 bases from V and 3 bases from J, with 10 bases between. The length of the CDR3 is 14 residues. Germline V gene lookup returns CDR1 SNHLY and CDR2 FYNNEI.